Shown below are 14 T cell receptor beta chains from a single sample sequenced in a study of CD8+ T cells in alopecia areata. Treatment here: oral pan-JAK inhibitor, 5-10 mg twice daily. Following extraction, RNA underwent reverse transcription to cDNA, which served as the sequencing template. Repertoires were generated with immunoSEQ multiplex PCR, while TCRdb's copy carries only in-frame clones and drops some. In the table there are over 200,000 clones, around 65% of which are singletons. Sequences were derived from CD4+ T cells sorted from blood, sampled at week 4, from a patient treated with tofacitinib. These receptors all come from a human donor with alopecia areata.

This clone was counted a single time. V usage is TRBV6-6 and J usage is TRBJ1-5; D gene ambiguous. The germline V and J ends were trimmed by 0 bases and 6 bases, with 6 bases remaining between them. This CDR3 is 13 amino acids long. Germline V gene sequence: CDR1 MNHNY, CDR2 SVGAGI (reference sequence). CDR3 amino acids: CASSYSPLQPQHF. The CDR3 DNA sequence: TGTGCCAGCAGTTACTCTCCTCTTCAGCCCCAGCATTTT.

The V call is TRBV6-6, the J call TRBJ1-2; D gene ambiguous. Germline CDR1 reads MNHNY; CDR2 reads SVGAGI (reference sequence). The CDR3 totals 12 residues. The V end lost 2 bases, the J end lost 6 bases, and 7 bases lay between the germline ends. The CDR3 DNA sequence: TGTGCCAGCAGTTACAGGCAGAATGGCTACACCTTC. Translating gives CASSYRQNGYTF.

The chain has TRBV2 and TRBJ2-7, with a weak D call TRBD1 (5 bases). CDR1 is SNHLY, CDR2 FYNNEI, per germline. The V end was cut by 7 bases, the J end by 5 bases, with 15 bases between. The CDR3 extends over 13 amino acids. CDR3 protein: CASKATGYHEQYF. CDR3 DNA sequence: TGTGCCAGCAAGGCCACAGGTTACCACGAGCAGTACTTC.

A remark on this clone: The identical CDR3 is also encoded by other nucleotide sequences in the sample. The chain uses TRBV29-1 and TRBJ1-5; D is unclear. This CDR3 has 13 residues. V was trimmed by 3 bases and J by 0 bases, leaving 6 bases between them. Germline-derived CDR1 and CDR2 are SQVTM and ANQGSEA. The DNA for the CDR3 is TGCAGCGTTGAGGTAAATAGCAATCAGCCCCAGCATTTT. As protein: CSVEVNSNQPQHF.

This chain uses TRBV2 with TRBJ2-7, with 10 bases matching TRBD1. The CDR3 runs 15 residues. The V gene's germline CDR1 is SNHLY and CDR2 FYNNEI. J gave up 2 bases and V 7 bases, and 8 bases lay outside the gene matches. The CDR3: CASIKPGTGAYEQYF. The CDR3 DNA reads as TGTGCCAGCATCAAACCGGGGACAGGGGCCTACGAGCAGTACTTC.

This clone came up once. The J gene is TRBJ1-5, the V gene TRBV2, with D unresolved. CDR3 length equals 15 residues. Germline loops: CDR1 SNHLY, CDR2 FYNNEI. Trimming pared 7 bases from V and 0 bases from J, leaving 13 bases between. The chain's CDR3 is CASTPEGISNQPQHF. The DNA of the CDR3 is TGTGCCAGCACCCCCGAGGGAATTAGCAATCAGCCCCAGCATTTT.

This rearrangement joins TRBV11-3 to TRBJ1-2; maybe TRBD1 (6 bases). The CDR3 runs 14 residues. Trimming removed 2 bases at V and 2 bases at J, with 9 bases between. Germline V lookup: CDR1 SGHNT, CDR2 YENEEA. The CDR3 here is CASSLQGTNYGYTF. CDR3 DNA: TGTGCCAGCAGCTTACAGGGGACGAACTATGGCTACACCTTC.

The CDR3 protein is CASRDYGYTF. The CDR3 DNA is TGTGCCTCGAGAGACTATGGCTACACCTTC. This sequence joins TRBV10-3 and TRBJ1-2; D unclear. Germline V gene sequence: CDR1 ENHRY, CDR2 SYGVKD. The CDR3 runs 10 residues. Between the trimmed V and J ends, which lost 11 bases and 3 bases, there was a span of 7 bases.

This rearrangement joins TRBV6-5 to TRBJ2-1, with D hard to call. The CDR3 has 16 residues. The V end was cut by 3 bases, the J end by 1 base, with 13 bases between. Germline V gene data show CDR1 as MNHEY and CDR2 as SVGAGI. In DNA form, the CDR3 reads TGTGCCAGCAGTTATAACAGCCGGCTATCCTACAATGAGCAGTTCTTC. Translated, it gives CASSYNSRLSYNEQFF.

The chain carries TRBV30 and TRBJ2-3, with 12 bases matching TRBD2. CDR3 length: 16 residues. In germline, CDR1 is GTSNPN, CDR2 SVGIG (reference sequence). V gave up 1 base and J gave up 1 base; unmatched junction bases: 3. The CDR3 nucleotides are TGTGCCTGGAGTGCAAGACTAGCGGGGGGCACAGATACGCAGTATTTT. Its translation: CAWSARLAGGTDTQYF.

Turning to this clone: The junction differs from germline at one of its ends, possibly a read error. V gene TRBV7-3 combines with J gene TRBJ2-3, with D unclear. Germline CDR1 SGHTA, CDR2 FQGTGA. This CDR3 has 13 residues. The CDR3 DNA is TGTGCCAGCAGCATAACTAGCACAGATACGCAGTATTTT. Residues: CASSITSTDTQYF.

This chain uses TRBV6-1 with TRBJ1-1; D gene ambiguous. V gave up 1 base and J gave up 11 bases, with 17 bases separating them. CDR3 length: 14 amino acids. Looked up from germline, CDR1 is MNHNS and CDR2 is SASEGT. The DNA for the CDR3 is TGTGCCAGCAGTGAAGAACCTAGAACCAAAAAGGCTTTCTTT. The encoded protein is CASSEEPRTKKAFF.

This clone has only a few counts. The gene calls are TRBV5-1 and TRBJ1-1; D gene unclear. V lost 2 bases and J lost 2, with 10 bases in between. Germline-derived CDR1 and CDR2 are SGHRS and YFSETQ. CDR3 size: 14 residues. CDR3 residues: CASSFPDRNTEAFF. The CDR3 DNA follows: TGCGCCAGCAGCTTCCCGGACCGTAACACTGAAGCTTTCTTT.

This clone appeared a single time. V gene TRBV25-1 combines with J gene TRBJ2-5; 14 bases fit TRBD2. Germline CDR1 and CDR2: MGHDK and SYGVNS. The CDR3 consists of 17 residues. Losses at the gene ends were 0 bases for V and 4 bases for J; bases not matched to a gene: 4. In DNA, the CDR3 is TGTGCCAGCAGTGAATATAGCGGACTAGCGGGGGGAGAGACCCAGTACTTC. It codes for CASSEYSGLAGGETQYF.